This T cell receptor (beta chain) derives from a study of response to subunit inactivated influenza vaccine. Study outcomes and limitations: Authors suggested each seasonal influenza vaccination recruits few new T cells.

In this sample, this clonotype turned up many times. Its cognate antigen is unknown. MiXCR was run by TCRdb on the RT-PCR reads, yielding one entry per CDR3 protein. The sample lists 800,000 to 1,000,000 distinct CDR3 sequences, approximately 22% seen once, with roughly a tenth in the top ten. CDR1 is SGHAT and CDR2 is FQNNGV in the germline V gene. The CDR3 contains 13 residues. V was clipped by 3 bases and J by 4 bases, with 9 bases between them. This TCR came from a man between 45 and 60 years old who received an inactivated influenza vaccine. The V call is TRBV11-2, the J call TRBJ1-2, with a weak D call TRBD1 (5 bases). Here the sequenced sample was PBMCs from blood, taken 5 days after vaccination. The DNA of the CDR3 is TGTGCCAGCAGCTTGGATGGGACCTATGGCTACACCTTC. The encoded protein is CASSLDGTYGYTF. Variable domain in full (rest from reference TRBV11-2 and TRBJ1-2): EAGVAQSPRYKIIEKRQSVAFWCNPISGHATLYWYQQILGQGPKLLIQFQNNGVVDDSQLPKDRFSAERLKGVDSTLKIQPAKLEDSAVYLCASSLDGTYGYTFGSGTRLTVV.